This T cell receptor beta chain was recovered during a study of CD8+ T cells in alopecia areata. Study at large: Severity among treated patients was scored by the percentage of scalp area affected.

This sample's treatment: oral pan-JAK inhibitor, 5-10 mg twice daily. V was pared by 0 bases and J by 15 bases, with 15 bases between. CDR1 is GTSNPN, CDR2 SVGIG, per germline (reference sequence). The CDR3 has 12 amino acids. Findings of the study overall: Tofacitinib delivered significant drops in scalp clonality and in expanded CD8+ clones among the top 100. Compared with normal scalp, lesional scalp had higher clonality and more expanded CD8+ clones.

The authors extracted RNA and reverse transcribed it into cDNA as the sequencing template. Some clones are missing from TCRdb's copy, which holds only in-frame ones; the method was immunoSEQ multiplex PCR. Of 200,000 to 250,000 clones listed, about 64% were seen once; the top ten hold around 4%. About this clone: No antigen is known for it.

The V and J genes are TRBV30 and TRBJ2-4; no clear D gene. The sequence derives from a human donor with alopecia areata. The specimen was CD4+ T cells sorted from blood, collected at week 4, from a patient treated with tofacitinib. The CDR3 sequence: CAWSVLGNTWYF. CDR3 nucleotide sequence: TGTGCCTGGAGTGTACTGGGCAACACCTGGTACTTC.